This TCR beta chain appears in the sequencing data of a study of early T cells in non-severe SARS-CoV-2 infection. Overall study findings and caveats: In VDJdb matching, anti-spike CD8 responses were favored while private and CD4 specificities went missing.

This clonotype has a count of ten or more. Its target is unknown. Researchers attached unique molecular identifiers to individual cDNA molecules. TCRdb re-derived calls from the 5' RACE reads in MiXCR, one entry per CDR3 protein. Of some 76,000 distinct CDR3 sequences in the sample, about an eighth were seen once. Trimming took 1 base from V and 8 from J, leaving 9 bases between them. CDR1 SNHLY and CDR2 FYNNEI come from the germline V gene. The CDR3 runs 13 residues. The V call is TRBV2, the J call TRBJ2-4; D not resolved. The sample comprised whole blood. This receptor was identified in an adult who was a healthcare worker with PCR-confirmed SARS-CoV-2 infection or an uninfected control (not recorded which). The CDR3 reads CASSEEGWDIQYF. The CDR3 bases are TGTGCCAGCAGTGAAGAGGGTTGGGACATTCAGTACTTC.